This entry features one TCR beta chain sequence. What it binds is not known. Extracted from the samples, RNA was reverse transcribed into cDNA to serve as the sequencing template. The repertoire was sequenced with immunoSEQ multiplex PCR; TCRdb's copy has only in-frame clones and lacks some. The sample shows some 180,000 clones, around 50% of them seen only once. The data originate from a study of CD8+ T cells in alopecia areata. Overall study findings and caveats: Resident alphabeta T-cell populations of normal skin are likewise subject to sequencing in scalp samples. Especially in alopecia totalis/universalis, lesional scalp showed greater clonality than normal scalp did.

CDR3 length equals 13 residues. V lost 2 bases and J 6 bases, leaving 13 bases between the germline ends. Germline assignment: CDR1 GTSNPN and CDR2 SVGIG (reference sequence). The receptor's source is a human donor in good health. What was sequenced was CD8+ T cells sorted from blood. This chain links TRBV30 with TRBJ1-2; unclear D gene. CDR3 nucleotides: TGTGCCTGGAGTTTGGGTGAGATTGATGGCTACACCTTC. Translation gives CAWSLGEIDGYTF.